This T cell receptor beta chain was captured by sequencing in a study of cytomegalovirus exposure and HLA in healthy donors. This PCR relied on a set of 60 Vbeta primers and 13 Jbeta primers. Measured with immunoSEQ multiplex PCR; TCRdb has only the in-frame clones, and not every one. The sample holds approximately 130,000 clones, roughly 71% seen once. The CDR3 loop spans 15 amino acids. In germline, CDR1 is MDHEN, CDR2 SYDVKM. V was trimmed by 3 bases and J by 0 bases, leaving 11 bases between them. The sequence came from a woman in her thirties or forties in good health and CMV-seronegative. The chain links TRBV28 to TRBJ2-5; the D gene is possibly TRBD1 (6 bases). Sequences were obtained from PBMCs. CDR3 in amino acids: CASSLSAGDQETQYF. CDR3 sequence (DNA): TGTGCCAGCAGTTTGTCGGCAGGGGACCAAGAGACCCAGTACTTC.